This paragraph reports one T cell receptor beta chain. The antigen remains undetermined. As TCR cDNA was made by 5'RACE template switching, a universal primer site and UMIs were added. TCRdb reprocessed the 5' RACE reads via MiXCR and lists one record per CDR3 protein. Altogether nearly 350,000 distinct CDR3 sequences are present, roughly 7.5% being singletons, with the ten largest covering around 17%. This entry comes from a study of T cells after yellow fever vaccination. Study-wide results and limits: Clonotypes shared by both compartments, CD4 and CD8, made up a small share. It was the secondary response that reached its peak faster, day 5 versus 15, but it was weaker. Subsequent to the booster, the majority of primary-vaccination clones reappeared (around 96% CD4, 88% CD8).

Germline values: CDR1 SGHRS, CDR2 YFSETQ. V dropped 0 bases and J dropped 7 bases, with 10 bases sitting between them. The CDR3 is 13 amino acids. The V call is TRBV5-1, the J call TRBJ1-1; D is uncertain. The input for sequencing was PBMCs, taken about 41 days after the first yellow fever vaccination. This TCR derives from a man between 18 and 29 years old who received the YFV17D yellow fever vaccine. Here the CDR3 reads CASSLGWVDEAFF. The DNA for the CDR3 is TGCGCCAGCAGCTTGGGTTGGGTCGATGAAGCTTTCTTT.